This T cell receptor (beta chain) was captured by sequencing in a study of cytomegalovirus exposure and HLA in healthy donors. The PCR made use of 60 Vbeta and 13 Jbeta primers. Using immunoSEQ multiplex PCR, the repertoire was profiled, and TCRdb retains in-frame clones only, with some absent. The sample holds 63,000 or so clones; around 85% are singletons and the top ten take approximately 3%. Whereas donors were nominally healthy upon sampling, unrecorded immune exposures were probable. Study-level findings and limits: Analyzed later, most CMV-associated TCR beta chains appeared HLA-restricted. Trimming of TCR beta V- and J-genes showed a link, identified in a later analysis, to a missense DCLRE1C variant.

With respect to this clone: Its target is not known.

This TCR was recovered from a woman under 40 in good health and CMV-seronegative. Input material: PBMCs.

This chain's CDR3 is CASSLDRGREKLFF. The CDR3 coding sequence is TGTGCCAGCAGCCTAGACAGGGGGCGTGAAAAACTGTTTTTT. The chain couples TRBV5-4 to TRBJ1-4, with 10 bases matching TRBD1. The germline CDR1 and CDR2 sequences are SGHNT and YYREEE (reference sequence). The trim removed 4 bases at V and 7 bases at J, leaving 4 bases unmatched. The CDR3 loop spans 14 amino acids.